This T cell receptor beta chain was documented in a study of post-analysis software for immune sequencing data. Background on the study: Included among the disease courses, which were recorded for the cohort, were relapsing-remitting, secondary progressive and progressive-relapsing multiple sclerosis. Whole-study findings and limits: Clustering by F measure revealed strong co-clustering among samples prepared together in one batch. In patients, TRBV5-6, TRBV5-1 and TRBV20-1 belonged to five TRBV segments found more frequently than in controls. Patients with multiple sclerosis recorded significantly lower normalized Chao1 diversity than controls, the study found.

Turning to this clonotype: What it binds is not known.

Unique-molecular-identifier-tagged TCR beta cDNA libraries were used. Each batch of about 0.9 to 10 million T cells produced around 460,000 cDNA molecules. One entry per CDR3 protein results from TCRdb running MiXCR on the PCR reads. This sample has fewer than 550,000 distinct CDR3 sequences, with around 31% found just once. The CDR3 spans 14 residues. V lost 7 bases and J lost 5; bases outside the gene matches: 10. Germline CDR1 is MNHNS and CDR2 is SASEGT. The origin of this receptor is a girl under 18 with multiple sclerosis. The material sequenced was blood. The gene calls are TRBV6-1 and TRBJ1-1, with TRBD1 identical over 7 bases. The CDR3 loop is CASMRGPGATEAFF. The CDR3 bases are TGTGCCAGCATGAGGGGGCCAGGTGCAACTGAAGCTTTCTTT.